Sequencing of this T cell receptor (beta chain) was carried out in a study of T cell responses to AZD1222 COVID-19 vaccine. Notes on the study in general: Dominant CD4 TCR responses targeted spike regions 160-218 and 743-854. Donors were largely white British and mainly female; clonal diversity was possibly underestimated. Samples come after the peak T cell response, not at day 14. Targeting of unmutated variant regions was reportedly seen in nearly half of spike-specific TCRs.

This table comes from immunoSEQ multiplex PCR, and its TCRdb copy is limited to in-frame clones, with some not included. The sample includes under 150,000 clones, around 85% of them seen just once. V trimming: 2 bases; J trimming: 7 bases; junction bases outside the gene matches: 5. CDR3 length: 14 amino acids. The V gene's germline CDR1 is MRHNA and CDR2 SNTAGT. Note on this clone: Its antigen is undetermined.

This material consisted of peripheral blood, taken on day 0 of MenACWY control vaccination. This receptor was identified in an adult in good health. V is TRBV6-4 and J is TRBJ2-4, with 7 bases fitting TRBD2. CDR3 in amino acids: CASSDAGAGNIQYF. CDR3 sequence (DNA): TGTGCCAGCAGTGACGCGGGAGCCGGGAACATTCAGTACTTC.